Below, 2 T cell receptor beta chains from the same sample are listed, as sequenced in a study of blood T cell repertoires in COVID-19. Method: immunoSEQ multiplex PCR; TCRdb's copy keeps in-frame clones and lacks some. The data show about 150,000 clones, with approximately 83% seen just once and roughly 29% held by the top ten. Sequenced input: peripheral blood. The receptors were sampled from a woman aged 60 to 75 with acute or convalescent COVID-19.

The gene calls are TRBV3-1 (or the pseudogene TRBV3-2) and TRBJ1-2, with 9 bases lining up with TRBD1. CDR3 length: 15 residues. Germline V gene sequence: CDR1 LGHDT, CDR2 YNNKEL (reference sequence). Germline trimming cut 2 bases from V and 5 bases from J; bases unmatched to any gene: 6. Written as DNA, the CDR3 is TGTGCCAGCAGCCAAAACCGGGACAGGGAGTATGGCTACACCTTC. Translation: CASSQNRDREYGYTF.

The chain couples TRBV30 to TRBJ1-2, with TRBD1 matching 8 bases. The V and J ends lost 2 bases and 4 bases, in that order; junction bases with no gene match: 6. CDR1 and CDR2 from the germline V gene are GTSNPN and SVGIG (reference sequence). The CDR3 spans 14 residues. CDR3 amino acids: CAWSQQGVSYGYTF. The CDR3 bases are TGTGCCTGGAGTCAACAGGGGGTCTCCTATGGCTACACCTTC.